A single sample is the source of the 10 T cell receptor beta chains below, sequenced in a study of spatial heterogeneity in lung cancer. TCRdb used MiXCR to reprocess the 5' RACE reads, holding one entry per CDR3 protein. The sample has 15,000 to 20,000 distinct CDR3 sequences, roughly a fifth seen once. As to time point: sample taken at primary tumor resection. Whole RNA obtained from tumor, nontumor lung or frozen PBMC underwent sequencing without sorting. The sample was PBMCs, taken at surgery. The origin of the receptors is a male donor with early-stage non-small cell lung cancer.

This clonotype has just a few counts. V gene TRBV11-1 combines with J gene TRBJ2-7; D not certain. V was cut by 3 bases and J by 3 bases, with 9 bases left in between. The CDR3 consists of 13 residues. The germline gives CDR1 SGHAT, CDR2 FQDESV (reference sequence). This chain's CDR3 is CASSFIENYEQYF. CDR3 bases: TGTGCCAGCAGCTTTATAGAGAACTACGAGCAGTACTTC. The full variable domain, completed using reference TRBV11-1 and TRBJ2-7, is EAEVAQSPRYKITEKSQAVAFWCDPISGHATLYWYRQILGQGPELLVQFQDESVVDDSQLPKDRFSAERLKGVDSTLKIQPAELGDSAMYLCASSFIENYEQYFGPGTRLTVT.

The V gene is TRBV30, the J gene TRBJ2-5, with D perhaps TRBD2 (6 bases). The CDR3 loop spans 13 amino acids. Germline CDR1 and CDR2: GTSNPN and SVGIG (reference sequence). Trimming took off 3 bases at V and 1 base at J, with 9 bases between the two ends. The CDR3 nucleotides read TGTGCCTGGAGGGGGGGAGGCCAAGAGACCCAGTACTTC. Residues: CAWRGGGQETQYF.

The genes are TRBV7-2 and TRBJ1-2; a possible D gene is TRBD1 (5 bases). CDR3 length: 14 amino acids. Germline lookup yields CDR1 SGHTA and CDR2 FQGNSA. The V end lost 3 bases, the J end lost 4 bases, and 12 bases lay between the germline ends. The CDR3 sequence is CASSFSTALYGYTF. The CDR3 bases are TGTGCCAGCAGCTTTTCGACAGCCCTCTATGGCTACACCTTC.

V usage is TRBV20-1 and J usage is TRBJ1-4; the D is unclear. V was trimmed by 2 bases and J by 5 bases, leaving 21 bases between them. This CDR3 has 17 amino acids. Germline V gene lookup returns CDR1 DFQATT and CDR2 SNEGSKA (reference sequence). The CDR3 DNA reads as TGCAGTGCTAGACCTACTACGGAACCGGGAGGCAATGAAAAACTGTTTTTT. Protein sequence: CSARPTTEPGGNEKLFF.

The rearrangement uses TRBV7-8 and TRBJ1-1, with D uncertain. The CDR3 is made up of 14 amino acids. Trimming shortened V by 0 bases and J by 5 bases, and 10 bases separated the two germline ends. The V gene's germline CDR1 is SGHVS and CDR2 FQNEAQ. The CDR3 protein is CASSLALSSTEAFF. The CDR3, as DNA: TGTGCCAGCAGCTTAGCGTTGAGTTCTACTGAAGCTTTCTTT.

This clonotype was seen at least ten times. This rearrangement joins TRBV7-6 to TRBJ1-5, with a tentative D call TRBD1 (6 bases). The CDR3 contains 13 residues. Per the germline V gene, CDR1 is SGHVS and CDR2 is FNYEAQ. The CDR3 sequence is CVRGTEGNQPQHF. In DNA form, the CDR3 reads TGTGTCAGGGGTACAGAGGGGAATCAGCCCCAGCATTTT.

This rearrangement joins TRBV9 to TRBJ2-2; 7 bases map to TRBD1. Germline assignment: CDR1 SGDLS and CDR2 YYNGEE. Trimming at V came to 0 bases and at J to 5 bases, leaving 4 bases not matched to a gene. This CDR3 has 15 amino acids. The CDR3 DNA sequence: TGTGCCAGCAGCGTAGGACAGGGTGAGACCGGGGAGCTGTTTTTT. It codes for CASSVGQGETGELFF.

In this sample, this clonotype turned up many times. V usage is TRBV18 and J usage is TRBJ2-3; 7 bases are a match to TRBD1. V dropped 3 bases and J dropped 5; count of bases not matched to a gene: 5. Germline V lookup: CDR1 KGHSH, CDR2 LQKENI. CDR3 length: 14 amino acids. The CDR3 DNA follows: TGTGCCAGCTCACCCCTAGGGACAGTAGATACGCAGTATTTT. Protein product: CASSPLGTVDTQYF. Together with reference TRBV18 and TRBJ2-3, the CDR3 gives the full variable domain: NAGVMQNPRHLVRRRGQEARLRCSPMKGHSHVYWYRQLPEEGLKFMVYLQKENIIDESGMPKERFSAEFPKEGPSILRIQQVVRGDSAAYFCASSPLGTVDTQYFGPGTRLTVL.

Notes on this clonotype: A single base separates this from a much larger clone, so it may be a read error. The chain employs TRBV3-1 and TRBJ2-5; 9 nucleotides align to TRBD2. The CDR3 has 16 amino acids. The ends lost 1 base at V and 0 bases at J; junction bases unmatched: 3. Germline V CDR1 and CDR2: LGHDT, YNNKEL (reference sequence). In DNA, the CDR3 is TGTGCCAGCAGCCAAGGAGTAGCGGGGGACCAAGAGACCCAGTACTTC. Protein sequence: CASSQGVAGDQETQYF.

This clonotype was recorded at least ten times. J is TRBJ1-2 and V is TRBV19; the D gene is possibly TRBD1 (6 bases). Germline assignment: CDR1 LNHDA and CDR2 SQIVND (reference sequence). Trimming stripped 5 bases from V and 4 bases from J, with 17 bases between. There are 15 residues in the CDR3. As DNA, the CDR3 is TGTGCCAGTAGTCCAGCCGGGACACTTTCCTATGGCTACACCTTC. This gives the protein CASSPAGTLSYGYTF.